A selection of T cell receptor beta chains follows, all from one sample in a study of beta chain features in type 1 diabetes. Sequencing used immunoSEQ multiplex PCR; TCRdb keeps in-frame clones, though not all of them. The sample shows some 150,000 clones, around 9% of them seen only once. The sample consisted of central memory CD4+ T cells from blood. These receptors all stem from a woman aged 25 to 45 with type 1 diabetes. Both conserved end residues are trimmed from each CDR3. Fields, in order: V gene, J gene, D gene, clone size, CDR3 protein. The D gene is left open where the match is weak. Where a row states a size, it is once, few, many or the class of an expanded clone; other rows omit it.

>TRBV15|TRBJ2-2|.|many
ATSLATGELF
>TRBV7-9|TRBJ2-7|.|.
ASSLASGAYEQY
>TRBV30|TRBJ2-3|.|few
AWSSSTDTQY
>TRBV28|TRBJ2-4|TRBD1|.
ASSTGGQGAISNIQY
>TRBV29-1|TRBJ2-5|.|few
SVGVQETQY
>TRBV29-1|TRBJ2-3|.|few
SATAGTDTQY
>TRBV5-1|TRBJ2-1|.|.
ASSSTGDNEQF
>TRBV20-1|TRBJ1-2|.|.
SAINREGYT
>TRBV11-2|TRBJ2-1|TRBD2|few
ASSRRTSARSYNEQF
>TRBV23-1|TRBJ2-2|TRBD1|few
ASSHSGQGLGTGELF
>TRBV5-8|TRBJ1-1|.|.
ASSSRQVLMNTEAF
>TRBV5-1|TRBJ2-1|TRBD2|.
ASSSSGSYNEQF
>TRBV7-9|TRBJ1-1|.|.
ASSLVVNTEAF
>TRBV2|TRBJ2-2|.|.
ASSESEINTGELF
>TRBV28|TRBJ1-2|.|few
ASNTARGYT
>TRBV21-1|TRBJ2-7|.|few
ASSEGVTGAPSYEQY
>TRBV7-9|TRBJ2-5|.|.
ASRPLFGMRDAETQY
>TRBV4-2|TRBJ2-1|.|few
ASSIGGPYYNEQF
>TRBV9|TRBJ2-2|.|few
ASSVDPGNTGELF
>TRBV4-1|TRBJ2-4|.|few
ASSQEGQRSNIQY
>TRBV5-1|TRBJ2-2|TRBD2|few
ASSLASGMNTGELF
>TRBV2|TRBJ2-1|TRBD1|few
ASSNGQGSYNEQF
>TRBV30|TRBJ1-5|TRBD1|.
AWSRQGLQPQH
>TRBV6-1|TRBJ1-2|TRBD1|few
ASRAAGTAYGYT
>TRBV30|TRBJ2-1|.|few
AWSDRSSYNEQF
>TRBV5-6|TRBJ2-7|TRBD1|few
ASRPTGGGYEQY
>TRBV27|TRBJ1-4|.|few
ASSTERANEKLF
>TRBV15|TRBJ1-1|.|.
ATSRDRGWAEAF
>TRBV29-1|TRBJ2-3|TRBD2|few
SGRTSAGTDTQY
>TRBV18|TRBJ2-1|.|.
ASSLSGSFYNEQF
>TRBV27|TRBJ2-5|.|few
ASSLNLQETQY